A selection of T cell receptor beta chains follows, all from one sample in a study of blood T cell repertoires in COVID-19. Using immunoSEQ multiplex PCR, the repertoire was profiled, and TCRdb retains in-frame clones only, with some absent. In the table there are roughly 160,000 clones, about 90% of which are singletons. Sequencing input: PBMCs or T cells enriched from blood (not recorded which). The receptors come from a woman in her forties or fifties who had recovered from COVID-19. Each CDR3 is given with its conserved first and last residue. A D gene is named only where the DNA matches it firmly. Clone size appears in some rows only: once, few, many, or a class for an expanded clone.

j_call,clone_size,v_call,d_call,cdr3_length,cdr3_aa,cdr3_nt
TRBJ1-1,.,TRBV29-1,.,14,CSVDQDSLNTEAFF,TGCAGCGTTGACCAGGACAGTCTGAACACTGAAGCTTTCTTT
TRBJ1-3,.,TRBV11-3,TRBD1,16,CASSRMTGTSGNTIYF,TGTGCCAGCAGCCGTATGACAGGGACCTCTGGAAACACCATATATTTT
TRBJ2-5,.,TRBV4-2,.,13,CASNQGGQETQYF,TGTGCCAGCAACCAGGGGGGCCAAGAGACCCAGTACTTC
TRBJ2-7,.,TRBV5-5,TRBD2,18,CASSGGTSGSLYPGEQYF,TGTGCCAGCAGCGGTGGGACTAGCGGGAGCCTTTATCCGGGCGAGCAGTACTTC
TRBJ1-2,.,TRBV9,TRBD1,15,CASSVAGTGGFGYTF,TGTGCCAGCAGCGTAGCAGGGACAGGGGGTTTTGGCTACACCTTC
TRBJ1-1,once,TRBV19,.,13,CASSMGLNTEAFF,TGTGCCAGTAGTATGGGCCTGAACACTGAAGCTTTCTTT
TRBJ2-7,.,TRBV18,.,13,CASSPGHRPEQYF,TGTGCCAGCTCACCAGGGCACAGACCCGAGCAGTACTTC
TRBJ2-5,.,TRBV3-1/TRBV3-2,.,18,CASSQALGSSRRQETQYF,TGTGCCAGCAGCCAAGCCCTTGGGAGTAGCAGGCGCCAAGAGACCCAGTACTTC
TRBJ2-4,.,TRBV5-1,TRBD2,16,CASSLNTGGAKNIQYF,TGCGCCAGCAGCTTGAATACGGGAGGCGCCAAAAACATTCAGTACTTC
TRBJ1-2,.,TRBV7-2,.,13,CASSLAAVYGYTF,TGTGCCAGCAGCTTAGCGGCGGTCTATGGCTACACCTTC
TRBJ1-1,.,TRBV7-9,.,16,CASSLAGQGMNTEAFF,TGTGCCAGCAGCTTAGCGGGGCAGGGAATGAACACTGAAGCTTTCTTT
TRBJ1-5,.,TRBV6-2/TRBV6-3,.,13,CASCQGVGQPQHF,TGTGCCAGCTGCCAAGGGGTCGGGCAGCCCCAGCATTTT
TRBJ1-1,.,TRBV12-5,.,12,CASGLVPSEAFF,TGTGCTAGTGGTTTGGTCCCGTCTGAAGCTTTCTTT
TRBJ1-1,few,TRBV21-1,.,22,CASSKVFWDRAQRGRTNTEAFF,TGTGCCAGCAGCAAGGTCTTCTGGGACAGGGCTCAACGGGGGAGGACGAACACTGAAGCTTTCTTT
TRBJ1-1,.,TRBV2,TRBD1,18,CASSEFNRGRRMNTEAFF,TGTGCCAGCAGTGAATTTAACAGGGGTCGAAGAATGAACACTGAAGCTTTCTTT
TRBJ2-2,.,TRBV15,TRBD1,17,CATSRRLGTGGSGELFF,TGTGCCACCAGCAGACGCTTGGGAACAGGGGGGTCCGGGGAGCTGTTTTTT
TRBJ1-1,.,TRBV6-1,TRBD1,16,CASSENLGDRDTEAFF,TGTGCCAGCAGTGAAAACCTCGGGGACAGGGACACTGAAGCTTTCTTT
TRBJ2-5,.,TRBV12-5,TRBD2,16,CASGLGSAAGEETQYF,TGTGCTAGTGGTTTGGGGTCCGCTGCGGGAGAAGAGACCCAGTACTTC
TRBJ1-2,.,TRBV6-5,.,14,CASTRTASNYGYTF,TGTGCCAGCACCAGGACAGCGTCTAACTATGGCTACACCTTC
TRBJ2-2,.,TRBV4-1,TRBD2,21,CASSQMGTSGRRADNTGELFF,TGCGCCAGCAGCCAAATGGGGACTAGCGGGAGGCGAGCTGATAACACCGGGGAGCTGTTTTTT
TRBJ2-1,.,TRBV6-1,TRBD2,17,CASSARTSGNRHTEQFF,TGTGCCAGCAGTGCCCGGACTAGCGGGAACCGGCATACTGAGCAGTTCTTC
TRBJ2-1,.,TRBV9,.,15,CASSVDGGTPDEQFF,TGTGCCAGCAGCGTAGATGGGGGGACCCCTGATGAGCAGTTCTTC
TRBJ2-1,.,TRBV5-1,TRBD2,15,CASSKTSGSYNEQFF,TGCGCCAGCAGCAAGACTAGCGGCTCCTACAATGAGCAGTTCTTC
TRBJ1-2,few,TRBV6-5,.,15,CASRPPIQGSYGYTF,TGTGCCAGCAGACCACCTATACAGGGTTCCTATGGCTACACCTTC
TRBJ2-3,.,TRBV19,TRBD2,17,CASSIGGSGRAKDTQYF,TGTGCCAGTAGTATAGGAGGTAGCGGGAGGGCCAAAGATACGCAGTATTTT
TRBJ1-1,few,TRBV5-5,.,13,CASSRVRITEAFF,TGTGCCAGCAGTCGGGTGAGGATTACTGAAGCTTTCTTT
TRBJ2-2,.,TRBV6-5,.,15,CASKAHDGGTGELFF,TGTGCCAGCAAGGCCCACGATGGAGGCACCGGGGAGCTGTTTTTT
TRBJ1-2,few,TRBV7-9,.,15,CASSPVDRGNYGYTF,TGTGCCAGCAGCCCCGTAGATCGGGGGAACTATGGCTACACCTTC
TRBJ2-3,.,TRBV24-1,.,14,CATSDFSGTDTQYF,TGTGCCACCAGTGATTTTTCAGGCACAGATACGCAGTATTTT
TRBJ1-1,.,TRBV7-9,.,15,CASSLDSFGDPEAFF,TGTGCCAGCAGCCTGGACAGTTTCGGGGATCCTGAAGCTTTCTTT
TRBJ1-1,few,TRBV6-4,TRBD1,13,CASSDVQGARAFF,TGTGCCAGCAGTGACGTACAGGGGGCTCGAGCTTTCTTT
TRBJ1-1,.,TRBV7-2,TRBD1,17,CASSLGQGASMNTEAFF,TGTGCCAGCAGCTTAGGGCAGGGGGCCAGCATGAACACTGAAGCTTTCTTT
TRBJ1-1,.,TRBV15,.,13,CATSRRMNTEAFF,TGTGCCACCAGCAGGAGGATGAACACTGAAGCTTTCTTT
TRBJ1-6,.,TRBV6-5,.,13,CASSIGGNSPLHF,TGTGCCAGCAGCATCGGAGGTAATTCACCCCTCCACTTT